This entry features one TCR beta chain sequence. This sample was included in a study of T cell changes during pregnancy in multiple sclerosis. Method: immunoSEQ multiplex PCR; TCRdb's copy keeps in-frame clones and lacks some. Seen here are tens of thousands of clones, over 80% observed once, and the top ten hold just under 2%. Trimming at V came to 3 bases and at J to 4 bases, leaving 5 bases not matched to a gene. The germline gives CDR1 SGHDN, CDR2 FVKESK. The CDR3 consists of 16 residues. The genes are TRBV14 and TRBJ2-1; TRBD2 matches at 11 bases. This material consisted of peripheral blood, taken in the third trimester of pregnancy. The receptor was isolated from a female donor in good health, enrolled as a control in a pregnancy study. CDR3 amino acids: CASSHLSSGGYNEQFF. The DNA of the CDR3 is TGTGCCAGCAGCCATCTCTCTAGCGGGGGGTACAATGAGCAGTTCTTC. The whole variable domain, filled in from reference TRBV14 and TRBJ2-1, reads EAGVTQFPSHSVIEKGQTVTLRCDPISGHDNLYWYRRVMGKEIKFLLHFVKESKQDESGMPNNRFLAERTGGTYSTLKVQPAELEDSGVYFCASSHLSSGGYNEQFFGPGTRLTVL.